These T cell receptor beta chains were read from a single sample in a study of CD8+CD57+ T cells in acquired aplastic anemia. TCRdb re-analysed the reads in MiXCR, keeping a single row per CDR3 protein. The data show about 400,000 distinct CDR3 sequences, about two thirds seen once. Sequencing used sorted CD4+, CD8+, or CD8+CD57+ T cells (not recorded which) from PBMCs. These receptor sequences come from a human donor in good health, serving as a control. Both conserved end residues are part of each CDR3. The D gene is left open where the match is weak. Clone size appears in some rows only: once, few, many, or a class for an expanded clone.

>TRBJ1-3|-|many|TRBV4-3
TGCGCCAGCAGCCAAGATGGCCACGGGAGCTCTGGAAACACCATATATTTT
CASSQDGHGSSGNTIYF
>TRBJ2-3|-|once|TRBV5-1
TGCGCCAGCAGAGCCCGGGCCCACACAGATACGCAGTATTTT
CASRARAHTDTQYF
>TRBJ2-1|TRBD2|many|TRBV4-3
TGCGCCAGCAGCCAAGACCAAGCGGGGGGACAGTTCTTC
CASSQDQAGGQFF
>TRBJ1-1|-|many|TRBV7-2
TGTGCCAGCAGCTTAGCAGCAGGGTTGACTGAAGCTTTCTTT
CASSLAAGLTEAFF
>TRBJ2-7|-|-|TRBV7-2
TGTGCCAGCAGACCCGGCGGGGAAGGGCACCACCACTTTTTC
CASRPGGEGHHHFF
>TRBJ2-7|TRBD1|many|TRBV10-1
TGCGCCAGCACCTCCAGGGGGCGAGGATCCTACGAGCAGTACTTC
CASTSRGRGSYEQYF
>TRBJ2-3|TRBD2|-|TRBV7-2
TGTGCCAGCAGCTTTCCTAGCGGGAGCGCCTACAATGAGTTT
CASSFPSGSAYNEF
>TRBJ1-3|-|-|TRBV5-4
TGTGCCAGCAGTTCCCTCTACGGAAGACGAAACACCATATATTTT
CASSSLYGRRNTIYF
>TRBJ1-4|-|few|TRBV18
TGTGCCAGCTCACCGCGAACAGGGCGGCTTAATGAAAAACTGTTTTTT
CASSPRTGRLNEKLFF
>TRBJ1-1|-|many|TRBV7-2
TGTGCCAGCAGCTTAGCTCCGGGGGACACTGAAGCTTTCTTT
CASSLAPGDTEAFF
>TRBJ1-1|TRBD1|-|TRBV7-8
TGTGCCAGCAGCTTCCGGACAGGGGCAATTACGACTGAAGCTTTCTTT
CASSFRTGAITTEAFF
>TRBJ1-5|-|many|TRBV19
TGTGCCAGTAGTATAGTCGCGACTAATAACAATCAGCCCCAGCATTTT
CASSIVATNNNQPQHF
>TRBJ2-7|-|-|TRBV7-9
TGTGCCAGCAGCTTAGGTCCAGGGGTGTTCTACGAGCAGTACTTC
CASSLGPGVFYEQYF
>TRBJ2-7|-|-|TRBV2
TGTGCCAGCAGCGTAGTGGGGAGAGGGAACCATGAGCAGTACTTC
CASSVVGRGNHEQYF
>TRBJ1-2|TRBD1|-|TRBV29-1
TGCAGCGCTAAGGTAGGGGGCGGCTACACCTTC
CSAKVGGGYTF
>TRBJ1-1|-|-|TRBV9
-
CASKSTGDEQYFVF
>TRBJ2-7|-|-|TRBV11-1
TGTGCCAGCAGCCCACGGGCCGATTGGGCAAGGCAGTACTTC
CASSPRADWARQYF
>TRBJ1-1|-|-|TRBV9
TGTGCCAGCAGCTACGCTTGGACCGAAGCTTTCTTT
CASSYAWTEAFF
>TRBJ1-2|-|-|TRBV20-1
TGCAGTGCCACGCAGACGGAAAACTTT
CSATQTENF
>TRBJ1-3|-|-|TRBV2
TGTGCCAGCAGTAAGGGCCGGTCAAGGTCGTATTTT
CASSKGRSRSYF
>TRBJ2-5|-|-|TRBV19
TGTGCCAGCCCAATGACAGGCGGGAAAGAGACCCAGTACTTC
CASPMTGGKETQYF
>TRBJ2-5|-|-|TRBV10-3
TGTGCCATTTCCCCCTCGGGGGGCGAGACCCAGTACTTC
CAISPSGGETQYF
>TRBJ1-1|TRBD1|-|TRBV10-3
TGTGCCATCAGTGCGGGACAGGATAATGAAGCTTTCTTT
CAISAGQDNEAFF
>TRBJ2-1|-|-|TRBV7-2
TGTGCCAGCAGCCCCCAGACGTTCGGGAATGAGCAGTTCTTC
CASSPQTFGNEQFF